This TCR beta chain was retrieved from a study of T cell repertoires in cytomegalovirus infection. Comment on this clonotype: Antigen specificity is unknown.

TCRdb reprocessed the reads via MiXCR and lists one record per CDR3 protein. The sample records tens of thousands of distinct CDR3 sequences, approximately 24% being singletons. Sample: CD8+ T cells from cultured PBMCs, taken from culture after CMV antigen stimulation. The origin of this receptor is a human donor in good health (CMV status not recorded). Some clones in this sample may be carry-over from other donors' samples.

CDR3 in amino acids: CASSFAASGAFNEQFF. CDR3 DNA sequence: TGTGCCAGCAGTTTCGCCGCTAGCGGGGCTTTCAATGAGCAGTTCTTC. The gene calls are TRBV27 and TRBJ2-1; 9 positions agree with TRBD2. Germline CDR1 is MNHEY and CDR2 is SMNVEV (reference sequence). This CDR3 is 16 amino acids long. The J segment lost 6 bases and the V segment lost 3 bases, leaving 9 bases of the junction unmatched.